The clone carrying this T cell receptor (beta chain) was counted only a few times. The antigen is not known. This sample was taken from a study of PD-L1 blockade in urothelial cancer. Data came from immunoSEQ multiplex PCR; TCRdb stores just in-frame clones and leaves some out. The table has about 26,000 clones, about 88% seen once; the top ten hold about 33%. There are 15 residues in the CDR3. In germline, CDR1 is KGHSH, CDR2 LQKENI. V lost 9 bases and J lost 5; bases outside the gene matches: 13. A total of 1 to 8 samples per patient were collected pretreatment and on-treatment. Study findings and constraints: Below-median pretreatment blood TCR clonality was a predictor of better survival.

The V gene is TRBV18, the J gene TRBJ1-1; 9 bases align to TRBD1. The TCR was taken from a man between 60 and 70 years old with urothelial cancer. The specimen comprised PBMCs, sampled around atezolizumab (anti-PD-L1) treatment. The CDR3 DNA reads TGTGCCAGTTTAGAGAACAGGGGGCTTGGGACTGAAGCTTTCTTT. Its translation: CASLENRGLGTEAFF.